This TCR beta chain came from a study of T cell repertoires in cytomegalovirus infection. Study information: Researchers turned to recently identified HLA-C-restricted CMV epitopes as well as well-studied HLA-B-restricted ones. Matching HLA type, along with CMV infection, was indicated by public TCR beta signatures.

The CDR3 is made up of 13 amino acids. V was pared by 5 bases and J by 3 bases, with 10 bases between. Germline CDR1 MNHEY, CDR2 SVGEGT. Comments on this clonotype: As yet, its antigen is unknown.

TCRdb re-called the reads with MiXCR, one entry per CDR3 protein. The table has hundreds of thousands of distinct CDR3 sequences, more than 40% seen once; the top ten hold roughly two fifths. The material was cultured PBMCs, obtained from culture after CMV antigen stimulation. The receptor comes from a human donor in good health (CMV status not recorded). Some clones in this sample may be carry-over from other donors' samples. This chain connects TRBV6-2 or TRBV6-3 to TRBJ1-1; D gene uncertain. CDR3 residues: CASSKGWYTEAFF. The CDR3, as DNA: TGTGCCAGCAGTAAGGGCTGGTACACTGAAGCTTTCTTT.